One and the same sample provided the 21 T cell receptor beta chains below, sequenced in a study of T cells in Graves' hyperthyroidism and ophthalmopathy. RNA transcripts were the template for amplifying TCR beta CDR3 regions. RT-PCR in the first round (using the HTBI primer set) targeted the TCR CDR3. MiXCR, applied by TCRdb to the multiplex PCR reads, yields one record per CDR3 protein. The data show roughly 56,000 distinct CDR3 sequences, about 49% seen once. Sequenced material: blood. Receptor source: a woman between 25 and 40 years old with Graves' ophthalmopathy.

This clonotype is medium-sized (0.01 to 0.1%). This sequence joins TRBV20-1 and TRBJ1-1; TRBD1 matches at 7 bases. V shed 4 bases, J shed 6 bases, and the junction held 11 bases outside the gene matches. This CDR3 is 14 amino acids long. Germline V gene lookup returns CDR1 DFQATT and CDR2 SNEGSKA (reference sequence). The CDR3 sequence: CSAKTTGSVAEAFF. The CDR3 nucleotides are TGCAGTGCTAAGACGACAGGGTCGGTCGCTGAAGCTTTCTTT.

This clonotype was detected many times. The chain uses TRBV19 and TRBJ2-2, with 12 bases that match TRBD1. In germline, CDR1 is LNHDA, CDR2 SQIVND (reference sequence). The V gene end was trimmed by 6 bases and the J gene end by 6 bases; junction bases not matched to a gene: 2. The length of the CDR3 is 14 residues. CDR3 coding DNA: TGTGCCAGTAGGGGACAGGGGGCGGCCGGGGAGCTGTTTTTT. This codes for CASRGQGAAGELFF. Full variable domain (outside the CDR3, taken from reference TRBV19 and TRBJ2-2): DGGITQSPKYLFRKEGQNVTLSCEQNLNHDAMYWYRQDPGQGLRLIYYSQIVNDFQKGDIAEGYSVSREKKESFPLTVTSAQKNPTAFYLCASRGQGAAGELFFGEGSRLTVL.

This clonotype was seen repeatedly, ten times or more. The CDR3 protein is CASSLGGLAADTQYF. In nucleotides, the CDR3 is TGTGCCAGCAGCTTAGGAGGGCTAGCGGCAGATACGCAGTATTTT. The V call is TRBV11-2, the J call TRBJ2-3; 7 nucleotides align to TRBD2. The CDR3 length is 15 residues. Losses at the gene ends were 1 base for V and 4 bases for J; bases not matched to a gene: 5. Germline values: CDR1 SGHAT, CDR2 FQNNGV.

The rearrangement links TRBV12-3 or TRBV12-4 to TRBJ1-1, with D uncertain. The CDR3 is 13 amino acids. Trimming took 3 bases from V and 8 from J, leaving 13 bases between them. DNA of the CDR3: TGTGCCAGCAGTTTGAGTCTTCGTCAGGAAGCTTTCTTT. Encoded protein: CASSLSLRQEAFF.

About this clonotype itself: Its ends do not fully match the called genes, so a read error is possible. J is TRBJ1-1 and V is TRBV11-2; D gene ambiguous. Germline V CDR1 and CDR2: SGHAT, FQNNGV. The CDR3 spans 14 residues. The CDR3, as DNA: TGCGCCAGCAGCCCACCGGTCCTGAACACTGAAGCTTTCTTT. Protein product: CASSPPVLNTEAFF.

Ten or more counts support this clonotype. This chain links TRBV6-4 with TRBJ2-3; 8 bases are shared with TRBD1. Unmatched junction bases numbered 7, after V lost 6 bases and J lost 2 bases. In germline, CDR1 is MRHNA, CDR2 SNTAGT. The CDR3 contains 15 residues. CDR3 residues: CASRRQGTPTDTQYF. CDR3 nucleotide sequence: TGTGCCAGCAGGCGACAGGGGACCCCCACAGATACGCAGTATTTT.

The chain carries TRBV24-1 and TRBJ2-2; 7 nucleotides match TRBD1. The CDR3 is made up of 17 amino acids. Looked up from germline, CDR1 is KGHDR and CDR2 is SFDVKD. The V segment lost 4 bases and the J segment 5 bases; nucleotides outside the gene matches: 12. The CDR3 sequence: CATSDPSKGTETGELFF. CDR3 nucleotide sequence: TGTGCCACCAGTGACCCCAGCAAGGGGACAGAAACCGGGGAGCTGTTTTTT.

Remarks on this clonotype: A much more abundant neighbour one base away suggests this may be a read error. The gene calls are TRBV27 and TRBJ1-2; 10 positions agree with TRBD1. The CDR3 consists of 13 residues. In germline, CDR1 is MNHEY, CDR2 SMNVEV (reference sequence). Trimming at V came to 2 bases and at J to 14 bases, leaving 8 bases not matched to a gene. CDR3 sequence: CASSLVGTGVLTF. DNA of the CDR3: TGTGCCAGCAGTTTAGTTGGGACAGGGGTTTTAACCTTC.

Regarding this clonotype: In this CDR3 the conserved last residue, phenylalanine or tryptophan, is missing, so a read error is likely. The V gene is TRBV6-5, the J gene TRBJ1-5, with D hard to call. V lost 0 bases and J lost 7, with 10 bases in between. The CDR3 runs 14 residues. Germline CDR1 reads MNHEY; CDR2 reads SVGAGI. The DNA for the CDR3 is TGTGCCAGCAGTTACTCGATACGTGGCCAGCCCCAGCATTCT. Amino acids: CASSYSIRGQPQHS.

This chain links TRBV4-1 with TRBJ1-5; the match to TRBD1 covers 7 bases. This CDR3 has 17 amino acids. J gave up 0 bases and V 2 bases, and 7 bases lay outside the gene matches. Germline V gene data show CDR1 as MGHRA and CDR2 as YSYEKL. As DNA, the CDR3 is TGCGCCAGCAGCCAAAAGTGGGACAGTTATAGCAATCAGCCCCAGCATTTT. This gives the protein CASSQKWDSYSNQPQHF.

This clonotype has ten or more counts. The V and J genes are TRBV19 and TRBJ1-5; TRBD1 might be the D (5 bases). This CDR3 spans 16 amino acids. CDR1 and CDR2 (germline): LNHDA, SQIVND (reference sequence). V lost 8 bases and J lost 1, with 18 bases in between. CDR3 region: CASRTRGPDSNQPQHF. The DNA for the CDR3 is TGTGCCAGTCGCACGCGGGGCCCGGACAGCAATCAGCCCCAGCATTTT.

This clonotype was seen ten or more times. V usage is TRBV5-1 and J usage is TRBJ1-1; D not certain. Germline V gene data show CDR1 as SGHRS and CDR2 as YFSETQ. This CDR3 is 14 amino acids long. Trimming removed 3 bases from V and 6 bases from J, with 15 bases in between. DNA of the CDR3: TGCGCCAGCAGCTGGGCGGGAACCATAGCTGAAGCTTTCTTT. Residues: CASSWAGTIAEAFF.

Worth noting for this clonotype: One end of the junction fails to match germline, which may point to a read error. V is TRBV20-1 and J is TRBJ1-4; TRBD1 matches at 11 bases. The CDR3 contains 13 residues. The V gene's germline CDR1 is DFQATT and CDR2 SNEGSKA (reference sequence). The CDR3 nucleotides read TGCGGTGCCAGGACAGGGGGCAGTGAAAAACTGTTTTTT. Residues: CGARTGGSEKLFF.

Concerning this clonotype itself: Its ends do not fully match the called genes, so a read error is possible. The chain has TRBV7-2 and TRBJ2-1; 7 bases are shared with TRBD2. The CDR3 contains 14 residues. Germline-derived CDR1 and CDR2 are SGHTA and FQGNSA. DNA of the CDR3: TGCGCCAGCAGCCAAGGGGCGGGAGCCAATGAGCAGTTCTTC. Translated, it gives CASSQGAGANEQFF.

The chain uses TRBV20-1 and TRBJ1-5; no firm D call. Germline CDR1 DFQATT, CDR2 SNEGSKA (reference sequence). Trimming shortened V by 6 bases and J by 3 bases, and 9 bases separated the two germline ends. This CDR3 region has 12 residues. The CDR3 DNA is TGCAGTGCCCCGCAGGTCAATCAGCCCCAGCATTTT. This encodes CSAPQVNQPQHF.

Ten or more counts support this clonotype. The chain recombines TRBV27 with TRBJ1-6; 7 nucleotides line up with TRBD1. Per the germline V gene, CDR1 is MNHEY and CDR2 is SMNVEV (reference sequence). Trimming removed 2 bases from V and 4 bases from J; junction bases left unmatched: 8. The CDR3 length is 17 residues. CDR3 sequence (DNA): TGTGCCAGCAGTTTAGCCCTTAGACAGGGATATAATTCACCCCTCCACTTT. Protein sequence: CASSLALRQGYNSPLHF.

This chain joins TRBV25-1 and TRBJ2-7, with a tentative D call TRBD1 (5 bases). V lost 6 bases and J lost 4, with 19 bases in between. The CDR3 length is 15 residues. CDR1 and CDR2 (germline): MGHDK, SYGVNS. The DNA of the CDR3 is TGTGCCAGCAGACTCCCCCGGACACATCAGTACGAGCAGTACTTC. Translation: CASRLPRTHQYEQYF.

This clonotype has only a few counts. V gene TRBV30 combines with J gene TRBJ1-1; TRBD1 agrees at 7 bases. V shed 3 bases, J shed 4 bases, and the junction held 14 bases outside the gene matches. Germline CDR1 GTSNPN, CDR2 SVGIG (reference sequence). The CDR3 runs to 16 residues. The CDR3 is CAWSRDSLYGSTEAFF. The DNA for the CDR3 is TGTGCCTGGAGCCGGGACAGCCTCTATGGTAGCACTGAAGCTTTCTTT.

The sample holds many counts of this clonotype. V is TRBV11-2 and J is TRBJ2-4; 7 bases fit TRBD1. V lost 5 bases, J lost 5 bases, and 6 bases stayed unmatched. CDR3 length equals 14 residues. CDR1 SGHAT and CDR2 FQNNGV come from the germline V gene. As DNA, the CDR3 is TGTGCCAGCAGCCCCCGGACAGGTCAAAACATTCAGTACTTC. It specifies CASSPRTGQNIQYF.

A word on this clonotype: A much larger clone is a single base away; this may be a read error. The chain carries TRBV28 and TRBJ1-5; possibly TRBD1 for D (6 bases). Per the germline V gene, CDR1 is MDHEN and CDR2 is SYDVKM. This CDR3 comprises 15 residues. In DNA, the CDR3 is TGTGCCAGCATAAGATTCCGACAGGTCAATCAGCTCCAGCATTTT. It specifies CASIRFRQVNQLQHF.

This clonotype was seen more than once but under ten times. This sequence joins TRBV3-1 and TRBJ1-4; 8 bases align to TRBD1. The length of the CDR3 is 17 residues. Trimming cost V 0 bases and J 10 bases; bases outside gene matches: 13. Germline V CDR1 and CDR2: LGHDT, YNNKEL (reference sequence). For the CDR3, the DNA is TGTGCCAGCAGCCAAGAGGGCGCAGGACAGGGAAAGGGAAAACTGTTTTTT. It translates to CASSQEGAGQGKGKLFF.